The clone carrying this T cell receptor beta chain was counted ten times or more. Its antigen remains unidentified. It was by 5'RACE with 10-nucleotide random UMIs that the cDNA was made. TCRdb independently ran MiXCR on the 5' RACE reads; one entry per CDR3 protein. There are tens of thousands of distinct CDR3 sequences in the sample; under 15% occur only once, and roughly 5% lies in the top ten. The time point here: longitudinal time-point 2. The starting material, 2 million PBMCs stored at -80 C, gave rise to the unsorted libraries. This entry is derived from a study of neurological immune-mediated disorders. Study-wide points: HTLV-1-associated myelopathy had the most TCR clonal expansion, whereas multiple sclerosis had the least (lower than in healthy controls). TCR-beta repertoires seemed private in all groups, with no expanded CDR3 amino acid sequences shared.

Germline loops: CDR1 SGHAT, CDR2 FQNNGV. This CDR3 comprises 17 residues. Trimming removed 5 bases at V and 6 bases at J, with 23 bases between. The sample was PBMCs. This clonotype originated in a female donor with HTLV-1-associated myelopathy (HAM/TSP). This chain links TRBV11-2 with TRBJ2-1; D perhaps matches TRBD2 (6 bases). The CDR3 DNA is TGTGCCAGCAGCCGATATTCGTTGGAGGGTGGTAGCAATGAGCAGTTCTTC. Its translation is CASSRYSLEGGSNEQFF.